In its sample, the clone carrying this T cell receptor (beta chain) was seen many times. What it recognizes is unknown. These data belong to a study of T cell repertoires in cytomegalovirus infection. Turning to the study itself: From public TCR beta signatures came an indication of both CMV infection and matching HLA type. General observations from the study: HLA-C-restricted CMV clonotypes gave the most frequent clonotype in two of eight donors.

The junction had 8 bases not matched to a gene; V was cut back by 0 bases and J by 7 bases. There are 16 residues in the CDR3. Germline lookup yields CDR1 LGHNA and CDR2 YNFKEQ. From the reads, TCRdb called clonotypes with MiXCR, one entry per CDR3 protein. The profile shows 350,000 to 550,000 distinct CDR3 sequences, approximately 30% of them singletons. The chain is built from TRBV4-2 and TRBJ1-5, with 8 bases identical to TRBD1. The sample consisted of PBMCs. This TCR was recovered from a human donor in good health (CMV status not recorded). Some clones in this sample may be carry-over from other donors' samples. CDR3 nucleotide sequence: TGTGCCAGCAGCCAAGACCTGGGGCAGGGGGCCCAGCCCCAGCATTTT. Protein sequence: CASSQDLGQGAQPQHF.